This TCR beta chain was observed in a study of radiotherapy plus CTLA-4 blockade in lung cancer. The overall study: Objective responses emerged in over 15% of patients, and roughly 28% attained disease control. Study-wide points: In blood, TCR clones derived from the tumor expanded after radiotherapy plus ipilimumab. Together with interferon-beta, which increased in serum after radiation, early dynamic changes in blood T cell clones were reportedly the best predictors of response.

Alongside CTLA-4 blockade with ipilimumab, patients with chemo-refractory metastatic non-small-cell lung cancer received focal radiation. V gave up 4 bases and J gave up 2 bases, with 20 bases separating them. CDR1 SEHNR and CDR2 FQNEAQ come from the germline V gene (reference sequence). The CDR3 loop spans 17 amino acids. TCRdb's table, derived via immunoSEQ multiplex PCR, lists solely in-frame clones and lacks some. Here the sample spans tens of thousands of clones, around three quarters being singletons. With regard to this clone: The target antigen is unknown.

The V call is TRBV7-9, the J call TRBJ2-5; D is possibly TRBD1 or TRBD2 (7 bases each). The origin of this receptor is a human donor with non-small cell lung cancer that progressed on radiotherapy plus ipilimumab. The sequencing here drew on peripheral blood, taken from a patient treated with radiotherapy plus ipilimumab. CDR3 sequence: CASSSPPGGAYQETQYF. The DNA for the CDR3 is TGTGCCAGCAGCTCCCCGCCAGGGGGGGCTTATCAAGAGACCCAGTACTTC.